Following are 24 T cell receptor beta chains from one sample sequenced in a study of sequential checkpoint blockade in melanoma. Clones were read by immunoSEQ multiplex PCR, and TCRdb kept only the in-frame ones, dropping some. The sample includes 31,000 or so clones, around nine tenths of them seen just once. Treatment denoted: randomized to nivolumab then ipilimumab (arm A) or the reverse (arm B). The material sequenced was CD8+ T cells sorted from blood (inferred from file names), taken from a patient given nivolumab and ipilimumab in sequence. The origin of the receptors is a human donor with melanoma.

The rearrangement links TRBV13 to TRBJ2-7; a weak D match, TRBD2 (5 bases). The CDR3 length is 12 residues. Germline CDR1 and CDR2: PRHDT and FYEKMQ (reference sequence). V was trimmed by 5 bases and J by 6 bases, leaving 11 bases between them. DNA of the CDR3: TGTGCCAGCAGCACTAGTCACTCCGAGCAGTACTTC. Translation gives CASSTSHSEQYF.

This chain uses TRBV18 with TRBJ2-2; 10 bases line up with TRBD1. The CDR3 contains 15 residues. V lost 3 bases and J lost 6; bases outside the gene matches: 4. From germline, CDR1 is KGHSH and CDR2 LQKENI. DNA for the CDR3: TGTGCCAGCTCACCGACGACAGGGGGCCCCGGGGAGCTGTTTTTT. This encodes CASSPTTGGPGELFF.

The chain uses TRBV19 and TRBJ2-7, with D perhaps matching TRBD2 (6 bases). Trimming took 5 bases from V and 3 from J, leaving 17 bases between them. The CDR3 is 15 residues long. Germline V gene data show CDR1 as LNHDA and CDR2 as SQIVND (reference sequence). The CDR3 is CASSPLQDSGYEQYF. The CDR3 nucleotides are TGTGCCAGTAGTCCTTTACAAGATAGCGGCTACGAGCAGTACTTC. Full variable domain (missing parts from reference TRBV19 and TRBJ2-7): DGGITQSPKYLFRKEGQNVTLSCEQNLNHDAMYWYRQDPGQGLRLIYYSQIVNDFQKGDIAEGYSVSREKKESFPLTVTSAQKNPTAFYLCASSPLQDSGYEQYFGPGTRLTVT.

CDR3 loop: CASRPRGTYQETQYF. CDR3 in DNA: TGTGCCAGCAGACCCCGCGGGACCTACCAAGAGACCCAGTACTTC. This chain connects TRBV27 to TRBJ2-5, with D possibly TRBD2 on 6 matching bases. Germline assignment: CDR1 MNHEY and CDR2 SMNVEV (reference sequence). Trimming removed 6 bases from V and 0 bases from J, with 14 bases in between. The CDR3 loop spans 15 amino acids.

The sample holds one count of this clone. The CDR3 region has the DNA TGTGCCAGCAGCCCCACAGGGGGCCCCACCGGGGAGCTGTTTTTT. The encoded protein is CASSPTGGPTGELFF. The gene calls are TRBV2 and TRBJ2-2; 9 bases line up with TRBD1. Germline V gene sequence: CDR1 SNHLY, CDR2 FYNNEI. V trimming: 6 bases; J trimming: 4 bases; junction bases outside the gene matches: 6. This CDR3 region has 15 residues.

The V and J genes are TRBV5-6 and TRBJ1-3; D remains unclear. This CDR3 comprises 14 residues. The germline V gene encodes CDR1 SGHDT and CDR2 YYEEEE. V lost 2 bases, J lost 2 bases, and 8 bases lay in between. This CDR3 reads CASSFGRTGNTIYF. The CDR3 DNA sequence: TGTGCCAGCAGCTTTGGGAGGACTGGAAACACCATATATTTT.

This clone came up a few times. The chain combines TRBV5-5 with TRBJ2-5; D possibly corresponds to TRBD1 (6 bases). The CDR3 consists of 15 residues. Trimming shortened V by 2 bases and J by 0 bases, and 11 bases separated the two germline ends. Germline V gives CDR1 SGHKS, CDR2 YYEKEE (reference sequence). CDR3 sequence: CASSFDRSYQETQYF. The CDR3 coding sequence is TGTGCCAGCAGCTTCGACAGGTCGTACCAAGAGACCCAGTACTTC.

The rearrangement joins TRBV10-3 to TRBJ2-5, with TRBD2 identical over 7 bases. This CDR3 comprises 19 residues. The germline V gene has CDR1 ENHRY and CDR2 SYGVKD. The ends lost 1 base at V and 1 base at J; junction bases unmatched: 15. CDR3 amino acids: CAISEFSSESGIIQETQYF. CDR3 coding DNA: TGTGCCATCAGTGAGTTTTCAAGTGAGAGCGGGATCATCCAAGAGACCCAGTACTTC.

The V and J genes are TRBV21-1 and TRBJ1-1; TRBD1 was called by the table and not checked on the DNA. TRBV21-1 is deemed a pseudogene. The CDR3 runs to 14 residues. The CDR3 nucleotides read TGTGCCAGCAGCCTGTGGGACAGGGTTACTGAAGCTTTCTTT. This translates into CASSLWDRVTEAFF.

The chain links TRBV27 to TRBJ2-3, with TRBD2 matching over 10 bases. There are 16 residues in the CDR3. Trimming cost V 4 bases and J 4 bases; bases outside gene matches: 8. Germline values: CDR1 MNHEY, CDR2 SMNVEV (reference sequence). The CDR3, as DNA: TGTGCCAGCAGTTCGATGCTAGCGGGGGCTCCAGATACGCAGTATTTT. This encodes CASSSMLAGAPDTQYF.

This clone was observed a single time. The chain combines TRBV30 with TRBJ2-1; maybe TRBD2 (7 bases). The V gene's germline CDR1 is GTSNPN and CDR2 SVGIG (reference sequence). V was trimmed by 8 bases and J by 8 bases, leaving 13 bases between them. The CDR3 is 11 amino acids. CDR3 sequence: CAGGALDEQFF. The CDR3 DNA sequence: TGTGCCGGGGGGGCGTTGGATGAGCAGTTCTTC.

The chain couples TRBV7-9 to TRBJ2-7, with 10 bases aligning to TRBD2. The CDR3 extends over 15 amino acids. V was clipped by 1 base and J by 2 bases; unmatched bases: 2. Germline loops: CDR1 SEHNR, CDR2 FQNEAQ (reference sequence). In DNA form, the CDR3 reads TGTGCCAGCAGCTTAGGGCTAGCGGGAGCCTACGAGCAGTACTTC. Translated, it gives CASSLGLAGAYEQYF.

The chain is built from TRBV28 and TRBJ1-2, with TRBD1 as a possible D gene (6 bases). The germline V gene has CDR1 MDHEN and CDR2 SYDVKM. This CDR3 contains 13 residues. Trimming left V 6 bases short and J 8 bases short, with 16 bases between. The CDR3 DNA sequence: TGTGCCAGCAGATATCAGGGGTGGGAGGGCTACACCTTC. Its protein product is CASRYQGWEGYTF.

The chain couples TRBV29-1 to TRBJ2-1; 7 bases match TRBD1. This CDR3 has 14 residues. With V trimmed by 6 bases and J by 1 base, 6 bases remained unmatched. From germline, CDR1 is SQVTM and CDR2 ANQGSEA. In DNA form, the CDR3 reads TGCAGCGTCTGTGACAGGGAGTCCTACAATGAGCAGTTCTTC. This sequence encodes CSVCDRESYNEQFF.

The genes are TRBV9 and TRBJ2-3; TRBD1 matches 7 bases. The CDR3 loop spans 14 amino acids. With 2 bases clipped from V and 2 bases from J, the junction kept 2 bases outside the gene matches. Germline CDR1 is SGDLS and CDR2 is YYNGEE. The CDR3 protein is CASSVGQFTDTQYF. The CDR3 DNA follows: TGTGCCAGCAGCGTGGGACAGTTCACAGATACGCAGTATTTT.

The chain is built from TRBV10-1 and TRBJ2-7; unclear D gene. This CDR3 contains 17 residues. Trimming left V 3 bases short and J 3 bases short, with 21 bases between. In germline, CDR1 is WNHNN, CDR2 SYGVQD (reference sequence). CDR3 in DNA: TGCGCCAGCAGTGAAGCCGCTGGTAGTCACCCTTTCTACGAGCAGTACTTC. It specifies CASSEAAGSHPFYEQYF.

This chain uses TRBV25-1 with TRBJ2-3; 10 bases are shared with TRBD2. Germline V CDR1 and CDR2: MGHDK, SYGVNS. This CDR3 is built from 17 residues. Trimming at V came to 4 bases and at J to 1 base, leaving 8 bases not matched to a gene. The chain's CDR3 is CASSGIAGGPRTDTQYF. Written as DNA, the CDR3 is TGTGCCAGCAGTGGGATAGCGGGGGGCCCGCGCACAGATACGCAGTATTTT. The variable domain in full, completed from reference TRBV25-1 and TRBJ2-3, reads EADIYQTPRYLVIGTGKKITLECSQTMGHDKMYWYQQDPGMELHLIHYSYGVNSTEKGDLSSESTVSRIRTEHFPLTLESARPSHTSQYLCASSGIAGGPRTDTQYFGPGTRLTVL.

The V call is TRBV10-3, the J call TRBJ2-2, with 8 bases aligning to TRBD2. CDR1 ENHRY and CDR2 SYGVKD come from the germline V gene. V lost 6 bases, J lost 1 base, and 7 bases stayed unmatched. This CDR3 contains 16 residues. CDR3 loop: CAIRDPGGENTGELFF. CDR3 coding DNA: TGTGCCATCAGGGACCCCGGGGGGGAGAACACCGGGGAGCTGTTTTTT.

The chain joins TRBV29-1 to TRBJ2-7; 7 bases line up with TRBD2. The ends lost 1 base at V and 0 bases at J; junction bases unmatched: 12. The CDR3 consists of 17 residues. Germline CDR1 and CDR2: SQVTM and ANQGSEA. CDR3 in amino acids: CSVEGTVSGEGSYEQYF. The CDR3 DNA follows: TGCAGCGTTGAAGGGACCGTATCGGGGGAGGGCTCCTACGAGCAGTACTTC.

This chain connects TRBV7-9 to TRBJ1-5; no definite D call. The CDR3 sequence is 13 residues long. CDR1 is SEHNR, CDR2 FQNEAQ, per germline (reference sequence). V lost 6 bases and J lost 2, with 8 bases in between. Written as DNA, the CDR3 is TGTGCCAGCAGGGCGGGTGGCAATCAGCCCCAGCATTTT. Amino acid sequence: CASRAGGNQPQHF.

The chain's CDR3 is CASSQEGLSYNEQFF. Here the CDR3 DNA reads TGCGCCAGCAGCCAAGAGGGACTCTCCTACAATGAGCAGTTCTTC. The J gene is TRBJ2-1, the V gene TRBV4-3; TRBD2 is a possible D gene (6 bases). The CDR3 extends over 15 amino acids. V gave up 0 bases and J gave up 0 bases, with 6 bases separating them. Germline V CDR1 and CDR2: LGHNA, YSLEER.

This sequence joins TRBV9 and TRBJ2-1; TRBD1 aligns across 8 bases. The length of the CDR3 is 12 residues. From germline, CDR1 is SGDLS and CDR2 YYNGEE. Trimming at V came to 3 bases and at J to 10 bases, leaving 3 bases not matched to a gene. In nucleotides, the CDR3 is TGTGCCAGCAGCGCAGGGGGCTTAGAGCAGTTCTTC. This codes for CASSAGGLEQFF.

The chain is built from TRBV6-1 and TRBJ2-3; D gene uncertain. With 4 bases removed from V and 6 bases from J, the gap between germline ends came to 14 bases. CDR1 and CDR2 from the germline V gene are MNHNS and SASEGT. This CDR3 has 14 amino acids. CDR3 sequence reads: CASSGIRLLDTQYF. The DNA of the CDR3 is TGTGCCAGCAGTGGTATTAGACTCCTCGATACGCAGTATTTT.

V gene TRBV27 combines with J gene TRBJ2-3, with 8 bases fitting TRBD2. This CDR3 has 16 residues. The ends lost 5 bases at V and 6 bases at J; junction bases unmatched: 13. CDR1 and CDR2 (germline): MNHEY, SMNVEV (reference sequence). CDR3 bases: TGTGCCAGCAGTCCTCTGGGCATTCCGGGGGGGGATACGCAGTATTTT. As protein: CASSPLGIPGGDTQYF.